One and the same sample provided the 2 T cell receptor beta chains below, sequenced in a study of cytomegalovirus exposure and HLA in healthy donors. Produced via immunoSEQ multiplex PCR; TCRdb's table is partial and in-frame only. The data contain roughly 110,000 clones, about 88% of them singletons. The sequenced sample was PBMCs. The receptors shown here come from a woman between 18 and 30 years old in good health and CMV-seropositive.

The gene calls are TRBV7-9 and TRBJ2-7; 12 bases are a match to TRBD2. V was clipped by 1 base and J by 6 bases; unmatched bases: 4. The CDR3 is 15 amino acids. The germline gives CDR1 SEHNR, CDR2 FQNEAQ (reference sequence). CDR3 sequence: CASSLEGLAGVEQYV. The CDR3 bases are TGTGCCAGCAGCTTAGAGGGACTAGCGGGTGTCGAGCAGTACGTC.

This clone was seen once. This sequence joins TRBV5-8 and TRBJ1-4, with D uncertain. CDR1 SGHTS and CDR2 YDEGEE come from the germline V gene. CDR3 length: 14 amino acids. Trimming cost V 1 base and J 7 bases, with 11 bases left between them. DNA for the CDR3: TGTGCCAGCAGCTTGAGAGGCCCAAGTGAAAAACTGTTTTTT. As protein: CASSLRGPSEKLFF.